This TCR beta chain was observed in a study of early T cells in non-severe SARS-CoV-2 infection. Across the study: With bulk RNA from unsorted whole blood as input, sequencing yielded unpaired chains.

Study observations and caveats: Missing private and CD4 specificities, VDJdb matching favored anti-spike CD8 responses.

Note on this clonotype: The antigen is undetermined.

Researchers attached unique molecular identifiers to individual cDNA molecules. TCRdb analysed the 5' RACE reads with MiXCR anew, one entry per CDR3 protein. The table shows around 84,000 distinct CDR3 sequences, with under 15% occurring only once. Sequenced material: whole blood. The receptor was isolated from an adult who was a healthcare worker with PCR-confirmed SARS-CoV-2 infection or an uninfected control (not recorded which).

CDR3 bases: TGCAGTGCTAGGGGTAGGCTTATCATGAACACTGAAGCTTTCTTT. It yields the protein CSARGRLIMNTEAFF. The V gene is TRBV20-1, the J gene TRBJ1-1; D unclear. Per germline, CDR1 DFQATT and CDR2 SNEGSKA (reference sequence). The V end lost 3 bases, the J end lost 0 bases, and 14 bases lay between the germline ends. The length of the CDR3 is 15 residues.